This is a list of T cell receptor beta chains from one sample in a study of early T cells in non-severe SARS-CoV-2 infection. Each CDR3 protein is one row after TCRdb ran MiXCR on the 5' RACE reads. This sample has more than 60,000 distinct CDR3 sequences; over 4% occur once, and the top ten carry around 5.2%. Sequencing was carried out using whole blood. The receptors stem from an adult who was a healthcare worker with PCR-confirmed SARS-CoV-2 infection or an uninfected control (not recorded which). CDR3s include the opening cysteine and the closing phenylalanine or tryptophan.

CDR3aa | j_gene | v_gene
CATLAGTSTDTQYF | TRBJ2-3 | TRBV10-3
CASSYGPGGSTEAFF | TRBJ1-1 | TRBV4-1
CASSDSKLALGDQPQHF | TRBJ1-5 | TRBV6-4
CASSDYRGTDTQYF | TRBJ2-3 | TRBV5-4
CASSLGGGTKYNEQFF | TRBJ2-1 | TRBV7-9
CAISEAPPRTDTQYF | TRBJ2-3 | TRBV10-3
CSADPGVDEKLFF | TRBJ1-4 | TRBV20-1
CSGSGRTNEQFF | TRBJ2-1 | TRBV20-1
CASSLGGTPPDEQYF | TRBJ2-7 | TRBV7-2
CSARTLNTEAFF | TRBJ1-1 | TRBV20-1
CASSQSTSGSYEQYF | TRBJ2-7 | TRBV4-3
CASSVQGSNNYGYTF | TRBJ1-2 | TRBV5-1
CASSRQVLNSPLHF | TRBJ1-6 | TRBV7-2
CASTQGSRSTDTQYF | TRBJ2-3 | TRBV2
CAISEETLAGARFFSEQYF | TRBJ2-7 | TRBV10-3
CASSLEGQGHQPQHF | TRBJ1-5 | TRBV5-6
CSARTGQGSSGANVLTF | TRBJ2-6 | TRBV20-1
CASSQEGPGDANIQYF | TRBJ2-4 | TRBV4-1
CATSDATGGHQETQYF | TRBJ2-5 | TRBV24-1
CASSWATGANYGYTF | TRBJ1-2 | TRBV5-8
CAIQREKWTGELFF | TRBJ2-2 | TRBV10-3
CASSLDVRGLETQYF | TRBJ2-5 | TRBV7-2
CASSPANGIPQHF | TRBJ1-5 | TRBV5-6
CASTLDRSNQPQHF | TRBJ1-5 | TRBV5-1
CASSVRPQETQYF | TRBJ2-5 | TRBV7-2
CASTTDRDPGNTIYF | TRBJ1-3 | TRBV3-1
CASSSGLAGTEQYF | TRBJ2-7 | TRBV5-1
CASSQEGGQGRAQYF | TRBJ2-5 | TRBV4-2